The source of this TCR beta chain is a study of OX40 agonist ivuxolimab in advanced cancers. Whole-study findings and limits: Normalized T-cell clonal expansion was also low in a subset of nonresponders. Researchers report that CD8+ T cells had, on average, more expanded clones than CD4+. Both blood CD4+ and CD8+ T cells showed clonal growth by week 6 at 0.1 to 3.0 mg/kg.

Trimming pared 2 bases from V and 4 bases from J, leaving 14 bases between. This CDR3 comprises 15 residues. CDR1 is SGHRS, CDR2 YFSETQ, per germline. With regard to this clone: The antigen is unknown.

The protocol was immunoSEQ multiplex PCR, while the TCRdb copy is restricted to in-frame clones and leaves out a portion. The table shows 84,000 or so clones, with 88% occurring only once. The material sequenced was CD4+ or CD8+ T cells sorted from blood, taken in a trial of the OX40 agonist ivuxolimab. This sequence originates from an adult with an advanced solid tumor such as melanoma, head and neck, liver or kidney cancer. The V call is TRBV5-1, the J call TRBJ2-3; a weak D match, TRBD1 (6 bases). CDR3 loop: CASSLTGNSADTQYF. The DNA for the CDR3 is TGCGCCAGCAGCTTAACAGGGAATTCAGCAGATACGCAGTATTTT.